The T cell receptor (beta chain) under discussion was sequenced for a study of shared clonotypes between healthy human individuals. Assay execution proceeded at the deep level. Some clones are missing from TCRdb's copy, which holds only in-frame ones; the method was immunoSEQ multiplex PCR. The data hold 950,000 to 1,100,000 clones, with about four fifths observed a single time. As for this clone: What it binds is not known.

Study-wide points: Depth of sequencing was expected to influence donor clonotype sharing. Shared across a few donors were roughly 5% of the naive CD4 clonotypes. In this cohort, only blood was sampled, and tissue repertoires likely differ.

Trimming removed 4 bases from V and 1 base from J, with 14 bases in between. This CDR3 is 15 amino acids long. CDR1 SGHTA and CDR2 FQGNSA come from the germline V gene. The source material was memory CD4+ T cells from PBMCs. The subset was: CD45RA-negative fraction. The gene calls are TRBV7-2 and TRBJ2-7; D is possibly TRBD1 (5 bases). This receptor was identified in a man between 18 and 29 years old in good health. Some clones in this sample may be carry-over from other donors' samples. The CDR3 DNA sequence: TGTGCCAGCAGCTCCCGCGACAGTGAGTCCTACGAGCAGTACTTC. It translates to CASSSRDSESYEQYF.